Listed here are 24 T cell receptor beta chains from one sample, sequenced in a study of human T cells and chemical hapten exposure. Regarding time point: patch test 3, about 24 weeks after DPC sensitization. Treatment of the sample: therapeutic diphenylcyclopropenone sensitization with weekly scalp DPC. TCRdb processed the RACE reads anew with MiXCR; each CDR3 protein has one entry. This sample yields roughly 200,000 distinct CDR3 sequences, of which around 25% are seen a single time; 2% to 3% belongs to the top ten. The sequenced sample was whole blood, obtained in connection with sensitization to the hapten diphenylcyclopropenone (DPC). These receptors originate from a woman in her thirties or forties with alopecia areata. Some clones in this sample may be carry-over from other donors' samples.

This clonotype has a handful of counts. CDR3 nucleotide sequence: TGTGCCAGCAGTTACACAGGGGGAGGAAACACTGAAGCTTTCTTT. The encoded protein is CASSYTGGGNTEAFF. The V call is TRBV6-5, the J call TRBJ1-1, with 8 bases lining up with TRBD1. Trimming cost V 2 bases and J 2 bases; bases outside gene matches: 4. Germline CDR1 is MNHEY and CDR2 is SVGAGI. The CDR3 runs 15 residues.

A note on this clonotype: A junction boundary mismatches the germline segment, possibly from a read error. The chain employs TRBV3-1 and TRBJ2-7; D gene unclear. CDR1 and CDR2 (germline): LGHDT, YNNKEL (reference sequence). The CDR3 covers 13 residues. The CDR3 is CARSPNELAEQYF. CDR3 nucleotides: TGTGCCCGCAGCCCTAATGAGCTGGCAGAGCAGTACTTC.

The rearrangement links TRBV4-3 to TRBJ2-2, with D maybe TRBD2 (5 bases). Trimming left V 0 bases short and J 2 bases short, with 7 bases between. The germline CDR1 and CDR2 sequences are LGHNA and YSLEER. The CDR3 runs to 15 residues. CDR3 in DNA: TGCGCCAGCAGCCAAGACAGACTAAACACCGGGGAGCTGTTTTTT. Encoded protein: CASSQDRLNTGELFF.

This chain connects TRBV12-3 or TRBV12-4 to TRBJ2-2; D remains ambiguous. Trimming shortened V by 3 bases and J by 1 base, and 9 bases separated the two germline ends. The CDR3 has 15 amino acids. CDR3 in amino acids: CASSFTNKNTGELFF. The CDR3 DNA sequence: TGTGCCAGCAGTTTTACCAACAAGAACACCGGGGAGCTGTTTTTT.

This clonotype was observed a handful of times. A much larger clone lies one base from this, so it may be a read error. The rearrangement uses TRBV7-9 and TRBJ2-1, with D tentatively TRBD1 (6 bases). Germline V gives CDR1 SEHNR, CDR2 FQNEAQ (reference sequence). This CDR3 comprises 14 residues. CDR3 sequence: CANSLVQGSNEQFF. The CDR3, as DNA: TGTGCCAACAGCTTAGTACAGGGCTCCAATGAGCAGTTCTTC.

J is TRBJ1-1 and V is TRBV11-1, with TRBD1 identical over 9 bases. The ends lost 0 bases at V and 11 bases at J; junction bases unmatched: 4. Germline V gene data show CDR1 as SGHAT and CDR2 as FQDESV (reference sequence). The CDR3 has 13 amino acids. The CDR3 loop is CASSLAWDREAFF. In nucleotides, the CDR3 is TGTGCCAGCAGCTTAGCCTGGGACAGGGAGGCTTTCTTT.

This clonotype was seen a few times. The chain links TRBV10-3 to TRBJ2-7; D might be TRBD1 (5 bases). Per germline, CDR1 ENHRY and CDR2 SYGVKD. Trimming stripped 3 bases from V and 2 bases from J, with 14 bases between. There are 15 residues in the CDR3. The CDR3 nucleotides are TGTGCCATCAGTGAATTCCAGGGTGGACCCTACGAGCAGTACTTC. Amino acids: CAISEFQGGPYEQYF.

Points on this clonotype: One base away lies a much larger clone, so this may be a sequencing read error. The V call is TRBV5-5, the J call TRBJ2-1; the D gene is possibly TRBD2 (6 bases). The V gene lost 7 bases and the J gene lost 0 bases, with 8 bases spanning the gap. Germline CDR1 reads SGHKS; CDR2 reads YYEKEE (reference sequence). This CDR3 has 13 residues. The CDR3 DNA is TGTGCCAGCCGCGGGACCTCCTACAATGAGCAGTTCTTC. Translation: CASRGTSYNEQFF.

This sequence joins TRBV20-1 and TRBJ1-5; 9 bases are a match to TRBD1. Germline CDR1 is DFQATT and CDR2 is SNEGSKA (reference sequence). The length of the CDR3 is 16 residues. V lost 0 bases and J lost 5; bases outside the gene matches: 8. The CDR3 nucleotides are TGCAGTGCTAGAGAGGGGGGACAGGGCCGTGATCAGCCCCAGCATTTT. It specifies CSAREGGQGRDQPQHF.

This clonotype was counted only a few times. The CDR3 loop reads CASSQDGAGRASEAFF. The CDR3 DNA sequence: TGCGCCAGCAGCCAAGATGGGGCAGGCCGGGCCTCGGAAGCTTTCTTT. The V call is TRBV4-3, the J call TRBJ1-1, with D possibly being TRBD1 (5 bases). The V gene's germline CDR1 is LGHNA and CDR2 YSLEER. The CDR3 covers 16 residues. The germline V and J ends were trimmed by 0 bases and 8 bases, with 19 bases remaining between them.

The chain employs TRBV29-1 and TRBJ1-2, with 8 bases matching TRBD1. Germline V CDR1 and CDR2: SQVTM, ANQGSEA. This CDR3 is built from 15 residues. V was pared by 2 bases and J by 5 bases, with 10 bases of the junction left unmatched. The CDR3 loop reads CSVEIAQGAPYGYTF. The CDR3 DNA reads TGCAGCGTTGAAATCGCTCAGGGGGCACCTTATGGCTACACCTTC.

This clonotype was observed a few times. This sequence joins TRBV4-3 and TRBJ2-7, with unresolved D. The CDR3 extends over 14 amino acids. Trimming removed 4 bases from V and 3 bases from J, with 13 bases in between. CDR1 and CDR2 from the germline V gene are LGHNA and YSLEER. Written as DNA, the CDR3 is TGCGCCAGCAGCCCCGAGGTCAGCGTCTACGAGCAGTACTTC. Translation gives CASSPEVSVYEQYF.

This clonotype was counted a single time. The chain employs TRBV5-4 and TRBJ2-3; no definite D call. There are 13 residues in the CDR3. Germline V gene sequence: CDR1 SGHNT, CDR2 YYREEE (reference sequence). Trimming pared 4 bases from V and 2 bases from J, leaving 8 bases between. This CDR3 reads CASSLQLTDTQYF. In DNA, the CDR3 is TGTGCCAGCAGCCTACAACTCACAGATACGCAGTATTTT.

In this sample, this clonotype turned up many times. J is TRBJ2-1 and V is TRBV29-1; D possibly uses TRBD1 or TRBD2 (5 bases each). Germline lookup yields CDR1 SQVTM and CDR2 ANQGSEA. V was pared by 2 bases and J by 4 bases, with 12 bases between. The CDR3 totals 14 residues. The CDR3 nucleotides read TGCAGCGTTGAATCCGGGACCATATACAATGAGCAGTTCTTC. Protein: CSVESGTIYNEQFF.

The chain employs TRBV12-3 or TRBV12-4 and TRBJ2-7; TRBD2 matches at 11 bases. V lost 2 bases and J lost 6; bases outside the gene matches: 6. This CDR3 is built from 15 residues. CDR3 bases: TGTGCCAGCAGTTTATGGCGTCTAGCGGGAGGCGAGCAGTACTTC. Translation gives CASSLWRLAGGEQYF.

V is TRBV4-3 and J is TRBJ2-7, with 12 bases lining up with TRBD2. The germline V gene encodes CDR1 LGHNA and CDR2 YSLEER. This CDR3 contains 16 residues. J lost 3 bases, V lost 3 bases, and 6 bases had no gene match. CDR3 in amino acids: CASSHTGTSGHYEQYF. The CDR3 DNA sequence: TGCGCCAGCAGCCATACCGGGACTAGCGGGCACTACGAGCAGTACTTC.

This clonotype was recorded only once. DNA of the CDR3: TGTGCCAGCAGCGTAGAAGGCTATAGCAATCAGCCCCAGCATTTT. This translates into CASSVEGYSNQPQHF. The rearrangement joins TRBV9 to TRBJ1-5, with unresolved D. CDR1 and CDR2 from the germline V gene are SGDLS and YYNGEE. The CDR3 spans 15 residues. Trimming took 0 bases from V and 0 from J, leaving 7 bases between them.

The gene calls are TRBV9 and TRBJ2-7; TRBD2 aligns across 12 bases. CDR3 length: 16 residues. CDR1 and CDR2 (germline): SGDLS, YYNGEE. The junction had 4 bases not matched to a gene; V was cut back by 1 base and J by 2 bases. CDR3 loop: CASSVLAGGRAYEQYF. The CDR3 bases are TGTGCCAGCAGCGTACTAGCGGGAGGGCGCGCCTACGAGCAGTACTTC.

There are a few counts of this clonotype. The chain joins TRBV6-5 to TRBJ2-4, with TRBD1 identical over 10 bases. The CDR3 is made up of 17 amino acids. CDR1 MNHEY and CDR2 SVGAGI come from the germline V gene. Trimming took 5 bases from V and 4 from J; bases not matched to a gene: 11. The CDR3 bases are TGTGCCAGCAGTAAATTCCTCGGACAGGGGGGAAAAAACATTCAGTACTTC. Its translation is CASSKFLGQGGKNIQYF.

The chain links TRBV6-5 to TRBJ2-3; D is possibly TRBD1 (6 bases). The CDR3 runs 14 residues. V lost 5 bases, J lost 8 bases, and 17 bases lay in between. The germline CDR1 and CDR2 sequences are MNHEY and SVGAGI. CDR3 DNA sequence: TGTGCCAGCAGTATCTTGAGGGGGTTGGGTACGCAGTATTTT. It translates to CASSILRGLGTQYF.

This clonotype was seen more than once but under ten times. The chain has TRBV7-2 and TRBJ2-7; 9 bases are shared with TRBD1. Germline V lookup: CDR1 SGHTA, CDR2 FQGNSA. The CDR3 length is 15 residues. Trimming removed 0 bases from V and 3 bases from J; junction bases left unmatched: 3. The CDR3 DNA sequence: TGTGCCAGCAGCTTAGCGGGGGACAGGGTCTACGAGCAGTACTTC. This codes for CASSLAGDRVYEQYF.

The chain recombines TRBV28 with TRBJ2-1, with 9 bases that match TRBD2. This CDR3 has 17 residues. The ends lost 8 bases at V and 0 bases at J; junction bases unmatched: 11. CDR1 and CDR2 (germline): MDHEN, SYDVKM. CDR3 bases: TGTGCCAGCGCCGGGACTAGCCTCCCAAACTCCTACAATGAGCAGTTCTTC. It encodes CASAGTSLPNSYNEQFF.

The sample holds a few counts of this clonotype. The chain combines TRBV21-1 with TRBJ2-7; TRBD1 is taken as the D call from the table, unchecked against the DNA. TRBV21-1 is deemed a pseudogene. The CDR3 spans 12 residues. CDR3 in DNA: TGTGCCATGGGCCTTGGGGCTTTCGAGCAGTACTTC. The encoded protein is CAMGLGAFEQYF.

A few counts support this clonotype. The chain carries TRBV5-1 and TRBJ1-2; TRBD1 aligns across 7 bases. Germline lookup yields CDR1 SGHRS and CDR2 YFSETQ. The V gene end was trimmed by 3 bases and the J gene end by 6 bases; junction bases not matched to a gene: 8. This CDR3 region has 14 residues. The CDR3 reads CASSSPVTGHGYTF. The CDR3 coding sequence is TGCGCCAGCAGCTCTCCGGTGACAGGGCATGGCTACACCTTC.